This entry features one T cell receptor beta chain sequence. Its antigen is not yet known. No clone much larger than this one lies a single base away; base qualities are absent. These data belong to a study of cytomegalovirus exposure and HLA in healthy donors (dated by TCRdb to about 2017). About the study as a whole: An earlier analysis of some 620 of the donors reported 276 Gb of sequence data and 117 million unique TCR beta sequences obtained from approximately 180 million T cells. Roughly 300 gigabases of sequencing data and 70 million to 100 million unique TCR sequences were included in an early release covering around 650 HLA-typed donors. The genetic ancestry cluster associated with self-reported Caucasian donors included over 80% of the roughly 400 genotyped donors. The aim of the study was to test whether cataloging public T cell receptors could identify signatures of past pathogen exposure. The T cell repertoires of 700 or so subjects were profiled by immunosequencing and related to cytomegalovirus serostatus. In addition to the first cohort of hundreds of subjects, a separate validation cohort of some 120 different subjects was used. To predict cytomegalovirus infection status, the study combined high-throughput TCR immunosequencing, statistical association of individual TCRs with disease status, and machine learning. To study patterns of TCR occurrence, a later analysis re-analyzed previously published TCR beta repertoires from around 700 donors and added high-resolution HLA genotyping. The later analysis used no new phenotypic data to find candidate immune exposures, relying instead on TCR beta sequences and their occurrence across donors. An earlier analysis of 587 of the donors used high-throughput TCR beta sequencing to judge whether each TCR beta V gene segment behaved as functional or pseudogenic. Donor age, sex, ethnicity and CMV serostatus were compiled together with the repertoire data. A later genetic analysis took genome-wide SNP genotypes for about 55% of the 666 donors and used that subset as a discovery cohort. Every repertoire in the discovery cohort had been generated on one and the same sequencing platform. HLA typing covered class I and class II loci at four-digit resolution. Typing coverage varied by locus: roughly 620-640 donors for A, B, C, DRB1 and DQB1; approximately 520 for DQA1; more than 600 for DPA1; roughly 450 for DPB1. Roughly five DR-DQ haplotypes were handled as single units for association and clustering because linkage in the cohort was strong. On average, roughly 250,000 unique TCR beta nucleotide sequences were sequenced per donor among roughly 430 genotyped donors of the cohort, with around 19% of those sequences being non-productive.

V and J are truncated by 5 bases and 2 bases respectively, leaving an intervening sequence of 17 bases. From a lookup of the germline V gene (reference sequence), CDR1 and CDR2 are SEHNR and FQNEAQ. Spanning cysteine to phenylalanine, the CDR3 consists of 16 amino acids. Only the CDR3 DNA is retained, 48 bases long and in frame from the first base. In total, about 650 healthy bone marrow donors made up the cohort. Cohort members were all nominally healthy when sampled, although unrecorded immune exposures were likely present. CMV serostatus was recorded as positive for almost 300 and negative for about half of the 666 cohort members, whereas no CMV serostatus was recorded for the donor in question. Every donor gave a peripheral blood sample, and the peripheral blood mononuclear cells from that sample were used for TCR beta sequencing. Genomic DNA extraction from the blood cell samples was performed with the Qiagen DNeasy Blood Extraction Kit.

Study-wide conclusions, independent of this receptor: The earlier analysis of about 600 of the donors excluded roughly 17 rarely observed V segments, including chromosome 9 orphons, because counts were too low. Linkage disequilibrium might explain the correlated functional status among segregating V segments, but an unknown experimental factor could not be excluded. A further reported finding was that TCR beta sequences accurately predicted the HLA-A and HLA-B alleles for most subjects in the first cohort. Cytomegalovirus status was reported to be diagnosed by the classifier with high specificity and sensitivity in both the original and validation cohorts. Specific HLA alleles were associated with 18,000 or so TCR beta sequences at a false discovery rate of 0.05 in a later analysis. The authors suggested that the approach could potentially be extended to other disease states and immunological phenotypes. Some IMGT-functional V segments, including TRBV6-2 and TRBV6-3, could not be distinguished by the 87-base-pair reads and were therefore excluded. Across donors, most TCR sequences were observed very rarely, whereas some public TCRs were present in many individuals. In this cohort, only TCR beta chains were sequenced, and detectable features were limited by the absence of alpha or paired-chain data. An earlier analysis of several hundred of the donors showed that most TCR beta V segments appeared in productive rearrangements either about 90% or about 30% of the time, which broadly matched IMGT annotations. CMV serostatus was the only immune exposure information available for the cohort. In the study, 164 TCR beta chains were listed as associated with cytomegalovirus. According to a later analysis, parvovirus B19, influenza, CMV and Epstein-Barr virus appeared linked to several top co-occurrence clusters. A later analysis found that most CMV-associated TCR beta chains appeared HLA-restricted, with HLA associations seemingly driven largely by CMV exposure. When HLA alleles, especially DR and DQ, strongly co-occurred, TCR associations were difficult to assign to individual alleles. HLA typing was unavailable for some donors at each locus, so association tests used only the typed subset. In a later analysis, HLA-associated TCR beta chains showed more clonal expansion and lower generation probabilities than non-associated chains that were equally common. The presence/absence analyses assumed that sequencing depth was roughly uniform across donors, and that assumption may not be true. A cluster of highly shared sequence variants was judged likely to represent a technical artifact of the sequencing pipeline. In a later analysis, TCR association rates were found to vary across HLA loci, with the most associated TCRs seen for DRB1 alleles and the fewest for HLA-C alleles. An association between a missense DCLRE1C variant and V-gene and J-gene trimming of TCR beta chains was found in a later genetic analysis and replicated in an independent cohort. According to a later genetic analysis, donors in an Asian-associated ancestry cluster had fewer N-insertions in productive TCRs than the approximately 710-donor mean. In vitro tests confirmed that a few of the cytomegalovirus-associated TCR beta chains recognize cytomegalovirus antigens.

Library preparation was by the immunoSEQ multiplex PCR assay. A mixture of 60 forward primers for TCR Vbeta segments and 13 reverse primers for TCR Jbeta segments was used in the multiplex PCR. The CDR3 region of rearranged TCR beta genes was amplified from genomic DNA with a multiplex PCR assay. The Illumina HiSeq System was used to sequence the amplified TCR beta libraries as 87-base-pair reads. The authors' analysis ran thus. Across the roughly 700 repertoires, a later analysis counted 60 million to 90 million unique TCR beta chains, roughly 11 million of which were shared by at least two donors. A nearest-neighbor algorithm error-corrected the raw reads and collapsed the reads into unique sequences, merging closely related sequences to remove PCR and sequencing errors. To assign V, D and J gene segments, CDR3 sequences were aligned to IMGT reference sequences. For a sequence to be retained, a match of at least six nucleotides to both a V gene segment and a J gene segment was required. A rearrangement counted as productive if the CDR3 had no stop codons and remained in frame with V and J, and every other rearrangement counted as non-productive. Following IMGT convention, CDR3 was defined as the stretch from the second conserved V-encoded cysteine to the conserved J-encoded phenylalanine. The earlier analysis of about 560 of the donors excluded any sequence lacking an unambiguous match to a single V gene segment. In an earlier analysis of several hundred of the donors, V segments were called functional above 56.7% productive rearrangements and were called segregating when the between-donor standard deviation exceeded 5%. A statistical classification framework was built to diagnose cytomegalovirus status from the catalog of TCR beta chain sequences. A later analysis assigned V and J genes by comparing TCR nucleotide sequences with IMGT/GENE-DB human TR gene sequences. Using the TCRdist pipeline, a later analysis assigned CDR3 sequences along with most-parsimonious VDJ recombination scenarios. A later analysis defined each TCR beta chain by its CDR3 amino acid sequence plus V-gene family, and excluded reads lacking a unique V-gene family. In a later analysis, fewer than 600 highly shared, low-generation-probability nucleotide sequences were removed to address suspected cross-contamination and a sequencing artifact. In a later analysis, a clonal expansion index for each public chain was calculated from normalized within-repertoire ranks of inferred template counts. A later analysis computed generation probabilities with a VDJ recombination model fitted to out-of-frame rearrangements, and checked the results against IGoR. Hypergeometric tests were used in a later analysis to score TCR-TCR, TCR-HLA and TCR-CMV co-occurrence, with a repertoire-size bias correction applied to the TCR pairs. In a later analysis, false discovery rates were estimated by permuting HLA or CMV assignments 20 times. In a later analysis, co-occurring TCRs were grouped with DBSCAN, and TCRdist sequence similarity was added when clustering was performed within HLA-allele-positive subsets. Repertoires with fewer than 30,000 or more than 120,000 public chains, plus five repertoires with anomalous nucleotide sharing, were excluded from co-occurrence clustering. TCRdb retrieved this table from immuneACCESS and kept in-frame rearrangements only. Not all clones are present; in checked studies, unresolved V genes account for under half, and no reason is known for the remainder. V and J calls and clone size come straight from that table; D and trimming were deduced from the DNA. Across this sample there are under 200,000 clones, with over 80% seen only once. 1.5% to 2% of the sample goes to the ten largest clones.

Sequencing used PBMCs. This chain is built from TRBV7-9 and TRBJ2-3; 6 matching bases give a weak D call of TRBD1. The source of this sequence is a human donor in good health. The DNA sequence is TGTGCCAGCAGCCAAGGGGGAAGCCCTTCCACAGATACGCAGTATTTT. It translates as CASSQGGSPSTDTQYF.